This paragraph reports one T cell receptor (beta chain). Its antigen is not known. Measured with immunoSEQ multiplex PCR; TCRdb has only the in-frame clones, and not every one. This table holds 300,000 to 400,000 clones, roughly nine tenths found once. The sample comes from a study of Ad26.COV2.S vaccination and SARS-CoV-2 variants. Study-level information: Vaccine-arm donor from the placebo-controlled COV1001 Ad26.COV2.S trial.

Treatment in this sample: some 20 received Ad26.COV2.S at low or high dose, single or two shots; five or six received placebo; per-sample allocation not given. Specimens were obtained on day 63 following the first vaccine or placebo injection. An Ad26 vector that expressed Wuhan-strain SARS-CoV-2 spike constituted the vaccine. Regarding the study as a whole: After vaccination, substantial breadth of spike-specific CD8+ and CD4+ responses was reported. Spike-specific TCR breadth was greater after Ad26.COV2.S than placebo.

Germline V gene lookup returns CDR1 SEHNR and CDR2 FQNEAQ (reference sequence). With V trimmed by 2 bases and J by 4 bases, 5 bases remained unmatched. The CDR3 has 15 amino acids. The sequence came from a person aged 18-60 years who received the Ad26.COV2.S COVID-19 vaccine or a placebo. The specimen comprised peripheral blood, sampled in a trial of Ad26.COV2.S vaccine versus placebo. This rearrangement joins TRBV7-9 to TRBJ2-3; 8 bases are a match to TRBD2. This CDR3 is CASSLSLAGPDTQYF. DNA of the CDR3: TGTGCCAGCAGCTTATCCCTAGCGGGCCCAGATACGCAGTATTTT.